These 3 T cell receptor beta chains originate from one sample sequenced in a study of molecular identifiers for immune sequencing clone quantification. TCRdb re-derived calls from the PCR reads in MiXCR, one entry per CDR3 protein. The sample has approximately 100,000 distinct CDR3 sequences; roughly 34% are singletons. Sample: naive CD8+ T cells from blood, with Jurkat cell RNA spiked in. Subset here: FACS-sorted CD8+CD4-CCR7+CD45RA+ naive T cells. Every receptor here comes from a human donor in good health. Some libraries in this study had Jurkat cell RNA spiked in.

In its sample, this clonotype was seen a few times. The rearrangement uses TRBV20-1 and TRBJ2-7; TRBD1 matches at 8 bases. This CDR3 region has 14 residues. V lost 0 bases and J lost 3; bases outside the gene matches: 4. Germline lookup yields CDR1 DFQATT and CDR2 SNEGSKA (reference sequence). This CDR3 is CSARDYDRGYEQYF. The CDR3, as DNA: TGCAGTGCTAGAGACTACGACAGGGGCTACGAGCAGTACTTC.

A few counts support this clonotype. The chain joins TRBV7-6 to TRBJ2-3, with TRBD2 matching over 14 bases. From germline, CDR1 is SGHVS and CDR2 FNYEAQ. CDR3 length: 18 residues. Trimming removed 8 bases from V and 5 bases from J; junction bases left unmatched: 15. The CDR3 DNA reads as TGTGCCAGCGGGGGATGGGGACTAGCGGGAGATCTTAAAGATACGCAGTATTTT. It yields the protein CASGGWGLAGDLKDTQYF. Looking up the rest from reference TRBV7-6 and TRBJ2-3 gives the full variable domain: GAGVSQSPRYKVTKRGQDVALRCDPISGHVSLYWYRQALGQGPEFLTYFNYEAQQDKSGLPNDRFSAERPEGSISTLTIQRTEQRDSAMYRCASGGWGLAGDLKDTQYFGPGTRLTVL.

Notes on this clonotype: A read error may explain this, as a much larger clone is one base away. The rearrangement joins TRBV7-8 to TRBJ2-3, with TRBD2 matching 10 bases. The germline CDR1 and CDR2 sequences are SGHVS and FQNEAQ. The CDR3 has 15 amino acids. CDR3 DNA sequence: TGTGCCAGCAGCTACCTAGCGGGAGTTAAAGATACGCTGTATTTT. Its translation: CASSYLAGVKDTLYF.